The 32 T cell receptor beta chains below all came from one sample that was sequenced in a study of tumor-infiltrating lymphocytes in localized non-small cell lung cancer. The repertoire was sequenced with immunoSEQ multiplex PCR; TCRdb's copy has only in-frame clones and lacks some. The data hold about 24,000 clones, with roughly three fifths observed a single time. Source material: lung tumor tissue. Source of these receptors: a human donor with non-small cell lung cancer.

This clone showed up just a few times. This chain links TRBV11-3 with TRBJ2-2; 11 positions agree with TRBD2. The V gene's germline CDR1 is SGHNT and CDR2 YENEEA. J gave up 3 bases and V 5 bases, and 5 bases lay outside the gene matches. The CDR3 has 16 amino acids. The CDR3 DNA reads as TGTGCCAGCAGCCCGCTAGCGGGAGGAGACACCGGGGAGCTGTTTTTT. It specifies CASSPLAGGDTGELFF.

CDR3 amino acids: CASSLDGGDEQYF. CDR3 in DNA: TGTGCCAGCAGCTTAGACGGGGGCGACGAGCAGTACTTC. This chain uses TRBV11-2 with TRBJ2-7; D tentatively reads TRBD1 or TRBD2 (6 bases each). The CDR3 is made up of 13 amino acids. Trimming cost V 0 bases and J 5 bases, with 8 bases left between them. Germline-derived CDR1 and CDR2 are SGHAT and FQNNGV. Looking up the rest from reference TRBV11-2 and TRBJ2-7 gives the full variable domain: EAGVAQSPRYKIIEKRQSVAFWCNPISGHATLYWYQQILGQGPKLLIQFQNNGVVDDSQLPKDRFSAERLKGVDSTLKIQPAKLEDSAVYLCASSLDGGDEQYFGPGTRLTVT.

V and J are TRBV2 and TRBJ1-1; D possibly corresponds to TRBD1 (6 bases). V gave up 4 bases and J gave up 3 bases, with 12 bases separating them. The CDR3 totals 14 residues. Per the germline V gene, CDR1 is SNHLY and CDR2 is FYNNEI. The CDR3 protein is CASSGGRGYTEAFF. DNA of the CDR3: TGTGCCAGCAGTGGTGGCAGGGGATACACTGAAGCTTTCTTT. Based on the CDR3 plus reference TRBV2 and TRBJ1-1, the full variable domain is EPEVTQTPSHQVTQMGQEVILRCVPISNHLYFYWYRQILGQKVEFLVSFYNNEISEKSEIFDDQFSVERPDGSNFTLKIRSTKLEDSAMYFCASSGGRGYTEAFFGQGTRLTVV.

This sequence joins TRBV19 and TRBJ2-3; D gene unclear. V dropped 2 bases and J dropped 4 bases, with 4 bases sitting between them. The V gene's germline CDR1 is LNHDA and CDR2 SQIVND (reference sequence). The CDR3 runs 12 residues. This CDR3 is CASSIQADTQYF. The DNA of the CDR3 is TGTGCCAGTAGTATACAGGCAGATACGCAGTATTTT.

Written as DNA, the CDR3 is TGCAGCGCTACACCTAGGACAGGGCCAATCTATGGCTACACCTTC. This encodes CSATPRTGPIYGYTF. This chain links TRBV29-1 with TRBJ1-2; 8 positions match TRBD1. Germline V gives CDR1 SQVTM, CDR2 ANQGSEA. CDR3 length: 15 amino acids. The V segment lost 7 bases and the J segment 4 bases; nucleotides outside the gene matches: 14.

The chain recombines TRBV6-1 with TRBJ1-5, with unresolved D. V gave up 2 bases and J gave up 0 bases, with 17 bases separating them. CDR1 is MNHNS and CDR2 is SASEGT in the germline V gene. The CDR3 covers 18 residues. CDR3 amino acids: CASSELVMGSYSNQPQHF. The CDR3 region has the DNA TGTGCCAGCAGTGAATTAGTGATGGGGAGTTATAGCAATCAGCCCCAGCATTTT.

The chain carries TRBV5-4 and TRBJ1-1; D perhaps matches TRBD1 (6 bases). V was pared by 4 bases and J by 0 bases, with 19 bases between. This CDR3 comprises 17 residues. CDR1 is SGHNT, CDR2 YYREEE, per germline (reference sequence). Here the CDR3 DNA reads TGTGCCAGCAGCCGTTGGGACACCTTAGACATGAACACTGAAGCTTTCTTT. Its protein product is CASSRWDTLDMNTEAFF.

The chain links TRBV15 to TRBJ2-3; tentatively, D is TRBD1 (6 bases). CDR1 LNHNV and CDR2 YYDKDF come from the germline V gene (reference sequence). This CDR3 has 14 amino acids. V lost 7 bases and J 0 bases, leaving 11 bases between the germline ends. This CDR3 is CATTQGRSTDTQYF. The CDR3 nucleotides are TGTGCCACCACCCAGGGGCGAAGCACAGATACGCAGTATTTT.

V gene TRBV6-1 combines with J gene TRBJ1-5; D unresolved. Germline CDR1 and CDR2: MNHNS and SASEGT. Trimming cost V 2 bases and J 7 bases, with 9 bases left between them. The CDR3 is made up of 13 amino acids. Written as DNA, the CDR3 is TGTGCCAGCAGTGAACAGTGGGGACAGCCCCAGCATTTT. Translation: CASSEQWGQPQHF.

This clone is judged medium-sized. The chain combines TRBV27 with TRBJ2-7; D remains unclear. Trimming stripped 5 bases from V and 5 bases from J, with 10 bases between. Germline-derived CDR1 and CDR2 are MNHEY and SMNVEV (reference sequence). CDR3 length: 12 amino acids. CDR3 region: CASSHSRHEQYF. The CDR3 bases are TGTGCCAGCAGTCATTCCCGCCACGAGCAGTACTTC.

This clone was recorded a few times. The chain is built from TRBV27 and TRBJ1-2; 9 bases are a match to TRBD1. Germline CDR1 reads MNHEY; CDR2 reads SMNVEV (reference sequence). This CDR3 contains 15 residues. V lost 5 bases to trimming and J lost 3 bases; unmatched junction nucleotides: 7. The DNA for the CDR3 is TGTGCCAGCAGTAGGACAGGGGTTCGCGACTATGGCTACACCTTC. Amino acid sequence: CASSRTGVRDYGYTF.

The chain links TRBV28 to TRBJ1-1; D remains unclear. This CDR3 is built from 12 residues. Trimming cost V 5 bases and J 7 bases, with 11 bases left between them. The germline gives CDR1 MDHEN, CDR2 SYDVKM. The CDR3 DNA reads as TGTGCCAGCAGTCTGTTGTTCGGTGAAGCTTTCTTT. Its translation is CASSLLFGEAFF.

As for this clone: Sequence at one end of the junction differs from germline and may be a read error. Other nucleotide sequences from this sample produce the same CDR3. The chain has TRBV19 and TRBJ2-6, with D perhaps TRBD1 (5 bases). The CDR3 consists of 15 residues. From germline, CDR1 is LNHDA and CDR2 SQIVND (reference sequence). The CDR3 DNA is TGTGCCAGTAATAAGGGTAGGTCTGGGGCCAACGTCCTGACCTTC. As protein: CASNKGRSGANVLTF.

The genes are TRBV30 and TRBJ2-1; D is ambiguous. V lost 3 bases, J lost 7 bases, and 10 bases lay in between. Per germline, CDR1 GTSNPN and CDR2 SVGIG (reference sequence). The CDR3 runs to 12 residues. CDR3 in DNA: TGTGCCTGGAGCCCGAACTGGAATGAGCAGTTCTTC. Its protein product is CAWSPNWNEQFF.

This clone was observed a few times. V gene TRBV6-6 combines with J gene TRBJ2-1, with TRBD2 identical over 10 bases. CDR3 length: 13 residues. From germline, CDR1 is MNHNY and CDR2 SVGAGI (reference sequence). With V trimmed by 5 bases and J by 9 bases, 4 bases remained unmatched. The CDR3 loop reads CASSRLAGVEQFF. The CDR3 DNA is TGTGCCAGCAGTCGGCTAGCGGGAGTTGAGCAGTTCTTC.

This clone was counted a few times. The chain carries TRBV29-1 and TRBJ1-2; D unclear. Germline V gene lookup returns CDR1 SQVTM and CDR2 ANQGSEA. CDR3 length: 15 residues. The V gene lost 7 bases and the J gene lost 2 bases, with 20 bases spanning the gap. CDR3 DNA sequence: TGCAGCGCTCCGCAGTTGGGGAATACGAACTATGGCTACACCTTC. Amino acids: CSAPQLGNTNYGYTF.

The chain links TRBV15 to TRBJ2-5; D might be TRBD1 or TRBD2, each matching 5 bases. Germline V gives CDR1 LNHNV, CDR2 YYDKDF (reference sequence). Trimming pared 0 bases from V and 1 base from J, leaving 9 bases between. This CDR3 has 15 residues. DNA of the CDR3: TGTGCCACCAGCAGAGACAGGGACGGCCAAGAGACCCAGTACTTC. Its protein is CATSRDRDGQETQYF. The full variable domain, with the rest looked up from reference TRBV15 and TRBJ2-5, is DAMVIQNPRYQVTQFGKPVTLSCSQTLNHNVMYWYQQKSSQAPKLLFHYYDKDFNNEADTPDNFQSRRPNTSFCFLDIRSPGLGDTAMYLCATSRDRDGQETQYFGPGTRLLVL.

This clone was detected a few times. The chain has TRBV28 and TRBJ1-3; a possible D gene is TRBD1 (6 bases). CDR3 length: 14 residues. Germline loops: CDR1 MDHEN, CDR2 SYDVKM. V gave up 7 bases and J gave up 3 bases, with 13 bases separating them. CDR3 nucleotides: TGTGCCAGCACCATCGGGGGGCTTGGAAACACCATATATTTT. This gives the protein CASTIGGLGNTIYF.

This clone was detected a few times. The CDR3 sequence: CASLRPSPLNGYTF. CDR3 in DNA: TGTGCCAGTCTGCGGCCATCTCCACTCAATGGCTACACCTTC. The chain is built from TRBV28 and TRBJ1-2; D call uncertain. V shed 9 bases and J shed 6 bases, with 20 bases lying between them. Per the germline V gene, CDR1 is MDHEN and CDR2 is SYDVKM. The CDR3 runs to 14 residues.

The chain couples TRBV9 to TRBJ2-3; D is ambiguous. From germline, CDR1 is SGDLS and CDR2 YYNGEE. The CDR3 spans 16 residues. Trimming shortened V by 0 bases and J by 2 bases, and 13 bases separated the two germline ends. The CDR3 sequence: CASSVGGVGFTDTQYF. The CDR3 DNA follows: TGTGCCAGCAGCGTAGGAGGTGTCGGTTTCACAGATACGCAGTATTTT.

The rearrangement links TRBV6-5 to TRBJ2-7, with D maybe TRBD2 (5 bases). Germline assignment: CDR1 MNHEY and CDR2 SVGAGI. The CDR3 sequence is 13 residues long. Trimming took off 6 bases at V and 0 bases at J, with 9 bases between the two ends. This CDR3 reads CASRGTSSYEQYF. The DNA of the CDR3 is TGTGCCAGCAGGGGTACTAGCTCCTACGAGCAGTACTTC.

The CDR3 spells CASSSTPWDSQETQYF. The CDR3 DNA follows: TGTGCCAGCAGTTCCACCCCATGGGACAGTCAAGAGACCCAGTACTTC. The chain employs TRBV6-6 and TRBJ2-5, with TRBD1 identical over 7 bases. The CDR3 is 16 residues long. Germline V gives CDR1 MNHNY, CDR2 SVGAGI (reference sequence). Unmatched junction bases numbered 10, after V lost 4 bases and J lost 2 bases.

The J gene is TRBJ1-2, the V gene TRBV18; D is unclear. The CDR3 length is 15 residues. V was trimmed by 3 bases and J by 8 bases, leaving 19 bases between them. Germline CDR1 KGHSH, CDR2 LQKENI. The CDR3 loop reads CASSPAPEVNEGYTF. The CDR3, as DNA: TGTGCCAGCTCACCGGCCCCGGAGGTGAATGAAGGCTACACCTTC.

This chain joins TRBV5-1 and TRBJ2-3; TRBD1 matches 7 bases. CDR1 is SGHRS, CDR2 YFSETQ, per germline. V lost 0 bases, J lost 4 bases, and 11 bases stayed unmatched. This CDR3 comprises 17 residues. The CDR3 sequence is CASSLATGQIVADTQYF. The CDR3 coding sequence is TGCGCCAGCAGCTTGGCGACAGGGCAAATTGTGGCAGATACGCAGTATTTT.

V and J are TRBV14 and TRBJ1-2; 9 positions agree with TRBD1. J lost 7 bases, V lost 0 bases, and 12 bases had no gene match. Germline V gene lookup returns CDR1 SGHDN and CDR2 FVKESK. This CDR3 contains 17 residues. The CDR3 coding sequence is TGTGCCAGCAGCCAAGACCTTTTCCCGGGACAGGGTGGTGGCTACACCTTC. This translates into CASSQDLFPGQGGGYTF.

Remarks on this clone: At one end, the junction sequence differs from germline, possibly due to a read error. The chain carries TRBV2 and TRBJ2-1; TRBD1 agrees at 8 bases. Germline lookup yields CDR1 SNHLY and CDR2 FYNNEI. The CDR3 length is 11 residues. The CDR3 here is CASSLRQGSVF. The CDR3 coding sequence is TGTGCCAGCAGTCTCCGACAGGGGAGTGTCTTC. Filled out from reference TRBV2 and TRBJ2-1, the complete variable domain reads EPEVTQTPSHQVTQMGQEVILRCVPISNHLYFYWYRQILGQKVEFLVSFYNNEISEKSEIFDDQFSVERPDGSNFTLKIRSTKLEDSAMYFCASSLRQGSVFGPGTRLTVL.

In its sample, this clone was seen once. The chain uses TRBV19 and TRBJ2-3; TRBD2 matches at 8 bases. The germline V gene encodes CDR1 LNHDA and CDR2 SQIVND (reference sequence). After removal of 5 bases from V and 4 bases from J, the junction contained 5 bases not matched to a gene. CDR3 length equals 14 residues. CDR3 coding DNA: TGTGCCAGTAGTTCCAGCGGGAGTGCAGATACGCAGTATTTT. Translated, it gives CASSSSGSADTQYF. The whole variable domain, filled in from reference TRBV19 and TRBJ2-3, reads DGGITQSPKYLFRKEGQNVTLSCEQNLNHDAMYWYRQDPGQGLRLIYYSQIVNDFQKGDIAEGYSVSREKKESFPLTVTSAQKNPTAFYLCASSSSGSADTQYFGPGTRLTVL.

The V call is TRBV4-1, the J call TRBJ1-3; maybe TRBD1 (5 bases). The ends were cut back, 0 bases at V and 4 bases at J, with 13 bases in the middle. This CDR3 has 16 amino acids. The germline V gene encodes CDR1 MGHRA and CDR2 YSYEKL. The CDR3 nucleotides read TGCGCCAGCAGCCAAGATCGAGGGGCGGGGGGAAACACCATATATTTT. This translates into CASSQDRGAGGNTIYF.

This clone is a singleton in its sample. CDR3 nucleotide sequence: TGTGCCAGCAGCCAACAGGGGTCCAATGAGCAGTTCTTC. Translating it yields CASSQQGSNEQFF. This sequence joins TRBV6-4 and TRBJ2-1, with TRBD1 matching over 7 bases. CDR3 length: 13 amino acids. Germline CDR1 reads MRHNA; CDR2 reads SNTAGT. J was trimmed by 6 bases and V by 6 bases; bases with no gene match: 5.

V gene TRBV6-5 combines with J gene TRBJ1-5; D unclear. V was pared by 4 bases and J by 5 bases, with 15 bases between. This CDR3 is 15 amino acids long. The germline gives CDR1 MNHEY, CDR2 SVGAGI. The CDR3 loop reads CASSSMSTGDQPQHF. CDR3 DNA sequence: TGTGCCAGCAGTTCCATGTCGACTGGTGATCAGCCCCAGCATTTT.

This chain joins TRBV9 and TRBJ2-1, with 7 nucleotides matching TRBD2. The J segment lost 6 bases and the V segment lost 3 bases, leaving 9 bases of the junction unmatched. The CDR3 is 15 amino acids. CDR1 is SGDLS, CDR2 YYNGEE, per germline. The DNA of the CDR3 is TGTGCCAGCAGCGCAGGACTAGTAGCCCTCAATGAGCAGTTCTTC. It yields the protein CASSAGLVALNEQFF. Filled out from reference TRBV9 and TRBJ2-1, the complete variable domain reads DSGVTQTPKHLITATGQRVTLRCSPRSGDLSVYWYQQSLDQGLQFLIQYYNGEERAKGNILERFSAQQFPDLHSELNLSSLELGDSALYFCASSAGLVALNEQFFGPGTRLTVL.

This clone was found once. This chain joins TRBV11-1 and TRBJ2-2; 10 bases line up with TRBD2. Germline CDR1 SGHAT, CDR2 FQDESV (reference sequence). The V and J ends lost 0 bases and 3 bases, in that order; junction bases with no gene match: 7. The CDR3 sequence is 18 residues long. CDR3 residues: CASSLAGGLASDTGELFF. DNA of the CDR3: TGTGCCAGCAGCTTAGCAGGGGGACTAGCGTCAGACACCGGGGAGCTGTTTTTT.